These 18 T cell receptor beta chains were sequenced from one sample in a study of T cell responses to AZD1222 COVID-19 vaccine. Measured with immunoSEQ multiplex PCR; TCRdb has only the in-frame clones, and not every one. The table has over 85,000 clones, approximately 90% seen once. The sample here was peripheral blood, taken 28 days after the second AZD1222 dose. These receptors were collected from an adult who received the AZD1222 COVID-19 vaccine.

The DNA of the CDR3 is TGTGCCACCAGCAGTGCCCAAGTACTGACTGCTTTCTTT. This sequence encodes CATSSAQVLTAFF. This rearrangement joins TRBV15 to TRBJ1-1; D gene uncertain. The CDR3 consists of 13 residues. V gave up 3 bases and J gave up 11 bases, with 16 bases separating them. The germline V gene has CDR1 LNHNV and CDR2 YYDKDF (reference sequence).

The chain joins TRBV6-1 to TRBJ1-2; 8 bases fit TRBD1. The CDR3 sequence is 17 residues long. The germline CDR1 and CDR2 sequences are MNHNS and SASEGT. The junction had 13 bases not matched to a gene; V was cut back by 3 bases and J by 4 bases. CDR3 loop: CASSDLTGQAILYGYTF. CDR3 sequence (DNA): TGTGCCAGCAGTGACCTTACGGGACAGGCGATACTCTATGGCTACACCTTC.

The chain joins TRBV19 to TRBJ2-7, with D tentatively TRBD1 or TRBD2 (5 bases each). CDR3 length: 13 residues. From germline, CDR1 is LNHDA and CDR2 SQIVND (reference sequence). V was cut by 3 bases and J by 6 bases, with 12 bases left in between. CDR3 amino acids: CASSIEGRVEQYF. DNA of the CDR3: TGTGCCAGTAGTATCGAGGGGCGCGTCGAGCAGTACTTC.

V and J are TRBV5-1 and TRBJ1-4, with 7 positions matching TRBD1. CDR1 and CDR2 from the germline V gene are SGHRS and YFSETQ. Unmatched junction bases numbered 6, after V lost 2 bases and J lost 8 bases. CDR3 length: 14 residues. CDR3 nucleotide sequence: TGCGCCAGCAGCTTATTTGAGGACAGGGAAAAACTGTTTTTT. It encodes CASSLFEDREKLFF.

V is TRBV7-3 and J is TRBJ2-1, with 10 positions matching TRBD2. Germline V gene data show CDR1 as SGHTA and CDR2 as FQGTGA. The junction had 5 bases not matched to a gene; V was cut back by 6 bases and J by 0 bases. The CDR3 consists of 16 residues. CDR3 coding DNA: TGTGCCAGCAGTCAAGCGGGGGGGAGCTCCTACAATGAGCAGTTCTTC. It yields the protein CASSQAGGSSYNEQFF.

This clone was observed a single time. The gene calls are TRBV6-5 and TRBJ2-1; 9 positions match TRBD2. CDR3 size: 13 residues. CDR1 MNHEY and CDR2 SVGAGI come from the germline V gene. V was pared by 6 bases and J by 7 bases, with 4 bases of the junction left unmatched. CDR3 residues: CASRGLAINEQFF. The CDR3 nucleotides read TGTGCCAGCAGAGGACTAGCGATAAATGAGCAGTTCTTC.

The V call is TRBV3-1 (or the pseudogene TRBV3-2), the J call TRBJ2-4; D unresolved. The CDR3 runs to 11 residues. With 4 bases removed from V and 5 bases from J, the gap between germline ends came to 3 bases. Per germline, CDR1 LGHDT and CDR2 YNNKEL (reference sequence). In DNA form, the CDR3 reads TGTGCCAGCAGCCCGGAAAACATTCAGTACTTC. It encodes CASSPENIQYF.

This chain uses TRBV4-1 with TRBJ2-7, with 10 bases fitting TRBD2. Trimming removed 4 bases from V and 2 bases from J; junction bases left unmatched: 5. CDR3 length equals 15 residues. CDR1 is MGHRA, CDR2 YSYEKL, per germline. The CDR3 coding sequence is TGCGCCAGCAGCCCCTTAGCGGGAGGTACCTACGAGCAGTACTTC. It is translated as CASSPLAGGTYEQYF.

This chain connects TRBV6-7 to TRBJ1-4; 7 nucleotides agree with TRBD1. TRBV6-7 is recorded as an ORF, its role being uncertain. V was clipped by 8 bases and J by 6 bases; unmatched bases: 6. The CDR3 extends over 13 amino acids. CDR3 coding DNA: TGTGCCAGCGACAGGGTCCCGGATGAAAAACTGTTTTTT. It yields the protein CASDRVPDEKLFF.

The V call is TRBV6-4, the J call TRBJ1-4; 11 bases line up with TRBD1. This CDR3 has 18 residues. Germline CDR1 MRHNA, CDR2 SNTAGT. V shed 6 bases, J shed 3 bases, and the junction held 12 bases outside the gene matches. CDR3 coding DNA: TGTGCCAGCAGGGGCCCGGGACAGGGGGTTTTAGCTAATGAAAAACTGTTTTTT. This codes for CASRGPGQGVLANEKLFF.

V usage is TRBV11-3 and J usage is TRBJ2-7; TRBD2 matches at 7 bases. CDR1 and CDR2 (germline): SGHNT, YENEEA. This CDR3 comprises 16 residues. J gave up 0 bases and V 0 bases, and 5 bases lay outside the gene matches. The CDR3 loop reads CASSLEAGTNSYEQYF. CDR3 nucleotide sequence: TGTGCCAGCAGCTTAGAGGCCGGGACTAACTCCTACGAGCAGTACTTC.

This sequence joins TRBV27 and TRBJ2-5; possibly TRBD1 or TRBD2 for D (5 bases each). Trimming took 3 bases from V and 2 from J, leaving 10 bases between them. The CDR3 runs to 14 residues. CDR1 is MNHEY, CDR2 SMNVEV, per germline (reference sequence). DNA for the CDR3: TGTGCCAGCAGTTTTTATGGGACGCAAGAGACCCAGTACTTC. Translating gives CASSFYGTQETQYF.

Here the CDR3 reads CASSLPTGWRPQHF. Here the CDR3 DNA reads TGTGCCAGCAGTTTACCGACAGGGTGGAGGCCCCAGCATTTT. This chain joins TRBV28 and TRBJ1-5, with 7 positions matching TRBD1. The germline gives CDR1 MDHEN, CDR2 SYDVKM. CDR3 length equals 14 residues. V lost 2 bases to trimming and J lost 9 bases; unmatched junction nucleotides: 7.

The genes are TRBV10-2 and TRBJ1-4, with 7 bases identical to TRBD1. The CDR3 is 14 amino acids. J lost 8 bases, V lost 7 bases, and 10 bases had no gene match. Germline V gene sequence: CDR1 WSHSY, CDR2 SAAADI. In DNA form, the CDR3 reads TGCGCCAGCAAACGAGGGGGCGCCGGGGAAAAACTGTTTTTT. The encoded protein is CASKRGGAGEKLFF.

The rearrangement links TRBV7-8 to TRBJ2-7, with TRBD2 as a possible D gene (5 bases). CDR1 and CDR2 from the germline V gene are SGHVS and FQNEAQ. The V end lost 2 bases, the J end lost 2 bases, and 13 bases lay between the germline ends. The CDR3 consists of 15 residues. CDR3 residues: CASSLRGTPAYEQYF. The CDR3, as DNA: TGTGCCAGCAGCTTACGGGGTACGCCCGCCTACGAGCAGTACTTC.

The chain links TRBV7-9 to TRBJ2-2; D gene unclear. The V end lost 5 bases, the J end lost 4 bases, and 11 bases lay between the germline ends. CDR3 length equals 14 residues. The germline gives CDR1 SEHNR, CDR2 FQNEAQ (reference sequence). The CDR3 loop is CASSRQAATGELFF. CDR3 nucleotides: TGTGCCAGCAGCAGACAAGCCGCCACCGGGGAGCTGTTTTTT.

This clone is a singleton in its sample. The chain couples TRBV19 to TRBJ1-1; the match to TRBD1 covers 10 bases. This CDR3 has 17 amino acids. The ends lost 5 bases at V and 2 bases at J; junction bases unmatched: 11. In germline, CDR1 is LNHDA, CDR2 SQIVND (reference sequence). The CDR3 is CASSLLSDRGFNTEAFF. The CDR3 DNA sequence: TGTGCCAGTAGTCTACTTTCGGACAGGGGGTTTAACACTGAAGCTTTCTTT.

The chain links TRBV5-1 to TRBJ1-3, with a tentative D call TRBD1 (5 bases). The CDR3 contains 15 residues. Between the trimmed V and J ends, which lost 0 bases and 5 bases, there was a span of 12 bases. The germline V gene has CDR1 SGHRS and CDR2 YFSETQ. The CDR3 DNA follows: TGCGCCAGCAGCTTGGAACCAGGGAGGCGAAACACCATATATTTT. Encoded protein: CASSLEPGRRNTIYF.